A single sample is the source of the 11 T cell receptor beta chains below, sequenced in a study of blood T cell repertoires in COVID-19. Measured with immunoSEQ multiplex PCR; TCRdb has only the in-frame clones, and not every one. This sample has roughly 320,000 clones, with roughly 86% found just once. Material for sequencing was peripheral blood. The receptors originated from a man in his 70s with acute or convalescent COVID-19.

The chain couples TRBV7-9 to TRBJ1-5, with a tentative D call TRBD1 (5 bases). In germline, CDR1 is SEHNR, CDR2 FQNEAQ (reference sequence). Trimming took 5 bases from V and 4 from J, leaving 12 bases between them. CDR3 size: 14 residues. The CDR3 sequence is CASSIWGENQPQHF. The DNA for the CDR3 is TGTGCCAGCAGCATTTGGGGGGAGAATCAGCCCCAGCATTTT.

Only a few counts were recorded for this clone. The rearrangement joins TRBV3-1 (or the pseudogene TRBV3-2) to TRBJ2-5, with 8 bases lining up with TRBD2. Germline V CDR1 and CDR2: LGHDT, YNNKEL (reference sequence). The trim removed 0 bases at V and 8 bases at J, leaving 8 bases unmatched. The CDR3 loop spans 15 amino acids. Here the CDR3 reads CASSQDFGSGSTQYF. CDR3 coding DNA: TGTGCCAGCAGCCAAGATTTTGGCAGCGGGAGTACCCAGTACTTC.

The V and J genes are TRBV3-1 (or the pseudogene TRBV3-2) and TRBJ1-3, with no clear D. V was cut by 4 bases and J by 0 bases, with 4 bases left in between. This CDR3 spans 13 amino acids. Germline V gene data show CDR1 as LGHDT and CDR2 as YNNKEL (reference sequence). The CDR3 bases are TGTGCCAGCAGCCTCATCTCTGGAAACACCATATATTTT. It translates to CASSLISGNTIYF.

CDR3 loop: CASSSTGPRNNSPLHF. The CDR3 DNA sequence: TGCGCCAGCAGCTCGACAGGGCCGAGAAATAATTCACCCCTCCACTTT. This rearrangement joins TRBV5-1 to TRBJ1-6; TRBD1 agrees at 7 bases. This CDR3 is built from 16 residues. Germline loops: CDR1 SGHRS, CDR2 YFSETQ. V lost 3 bases to trimming and J lost 5 bases; unmatched junction nucleotides: 8.

The chain combines TRBV5-6 with TRBJ2-5; TRBD1 matches 9 bases. Germline lookup yields CDR1 SGHDT and CDR2 YYEEEE. V dropped 3 bases and J dropped 6; count of bases not matched to a gene: 9. The CDR3 extends over 15 amino acids. The DNA of the CDR3 is TGTGCCAGCAGCTGGGGACAGGGTGGGGTAAAGACCCAGTACTTC. Translated: CASSWGQGGVKTQYF.

The V and J genes are TRBV7-2 and TRBJ2-2; possibly TRBD1 for D (6 bases). Trimming removed 1 base at V and 6 bases at J, with 15 bases between. Germline assignment: CDR1 SGHTA and CDR2 FQGNSA. The CDR3 has 16 amino acids. This chain's CDR3 is CASSLDPQGPSGELFF. The CDR3 DNA sequence: TGTGCCAGCAGCTTAGACCCTCAGGGGCCGTCCGGGGAGCTGTTTTTT.

The chain carries TRBV28 and TRBJ1-5; D call uncertain. Germline CDR1 is MDHEN and CDR2 is SYDVKM. This CDR3 has 13 residues. The V and J ends lost 4 bases and 8 bases respectively, with 12 bases between them. CDR3 sequence reads: CASSSTGFEPQHF. Written as DNA, the CDR3 is TGTGCCAGCAGTTCGACGGGGTTTGAGCCCCAGCATTTT.

V is TRBV5-1 and J is TRBJ1-2; D is uncertain. Trimming cost V 3 bases and J 7 bases, with 10 bases left between them. The germline gives CDR1 SGHRS, CDR2 YFSETQ. This CDR3 contains 12 residues. The CDR3 DNA follows: TGCGCCAGCAGCTCCGGGAATAGTGGCTACACCTTC. It encodes CASSSGNSGYTF.

This rearrangement joins TRBV18 to TRBJ2-7, with D possibly matching TRBD1 (5 bases). Germline loops: CDR1 KGHSH, CDR2 LQKENI. V was clipped by 2 bases and J by 3 bases, with 11 bases between them. The CDR3 has 14 residues. The CDR3 is CASSPAGWDYEQYF. CDR3 DNA sequence: TGTGCCAGCTCACCAGCAGGGTGGGACTACGAGCAGTACTTC.

In this sample, this clone turned up once. V usage is TRBV2 and J usage is TRBJ1-3; 8 bases match TRBD1. The CDR3 is 15 residues long. V was clipped by 4 bases and J by 8 bases; unmatched bases: 10. Germline CDR1 reads SNHLY; CDR2 reads FYNNEI. CDR3 in DNA: TGTGCCAGCAGTGTGGGACAGGTTCGTGGGGACACCATATATTTT. Protein sequence: CASSVGQVRGDTIYF.

The chain is built from TRBV2 and TRBJ2-3; D perhaps matches TRBD2 (5 bases). Germline V gene sequence: CDR1 SNHLY, CDR2 FYNNEI. Deletions cut 7 bases from V and 0 bases from J, with 11 bases between. The CDR3 totals 14 residues. The CDR3 DNA reads TGTGCCAGCATAGTGGAGCGGAGCACAGATACGCAGTATTTT. This gives the protein CASIVERSTDTQYF.